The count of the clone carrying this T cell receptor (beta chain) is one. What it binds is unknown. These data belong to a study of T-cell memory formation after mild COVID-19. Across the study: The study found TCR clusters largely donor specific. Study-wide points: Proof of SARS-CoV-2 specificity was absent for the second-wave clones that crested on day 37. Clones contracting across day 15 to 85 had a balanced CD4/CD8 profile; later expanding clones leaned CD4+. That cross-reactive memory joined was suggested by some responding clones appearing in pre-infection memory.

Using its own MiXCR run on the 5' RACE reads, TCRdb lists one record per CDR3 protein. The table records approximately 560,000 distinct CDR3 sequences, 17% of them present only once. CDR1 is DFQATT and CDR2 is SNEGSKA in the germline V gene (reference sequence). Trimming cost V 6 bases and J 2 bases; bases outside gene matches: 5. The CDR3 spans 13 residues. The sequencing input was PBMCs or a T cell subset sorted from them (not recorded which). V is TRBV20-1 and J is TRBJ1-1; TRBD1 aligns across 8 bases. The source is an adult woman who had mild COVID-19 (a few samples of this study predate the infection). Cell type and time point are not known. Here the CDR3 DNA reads TGCAGTGCCCAGGACAGGGATAACACTGAAGCTTTCTTT. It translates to CSAQDRDNTEAFF.